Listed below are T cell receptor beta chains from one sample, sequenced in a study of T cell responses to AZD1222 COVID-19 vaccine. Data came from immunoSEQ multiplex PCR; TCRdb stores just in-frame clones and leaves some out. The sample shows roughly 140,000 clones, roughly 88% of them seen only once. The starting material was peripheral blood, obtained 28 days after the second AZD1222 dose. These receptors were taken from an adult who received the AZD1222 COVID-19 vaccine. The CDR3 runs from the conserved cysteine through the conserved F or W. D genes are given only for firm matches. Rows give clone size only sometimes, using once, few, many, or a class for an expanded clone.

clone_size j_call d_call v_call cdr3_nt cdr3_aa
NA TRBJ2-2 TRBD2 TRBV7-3 TGTGCCAGCAGCTTCGGAGCGGGAGGGGGCACCGGGGAGCTGTTTTTT CASSFGAGGGTGELFF
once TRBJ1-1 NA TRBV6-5 TGTGCCAGCGTTCGACAGGCGAACACTGAAGCTTTCTTT CASVRQANTEAFF
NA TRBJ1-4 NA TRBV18 TGTGCCAGCTCACCATCTCGGTCGGGTGCAACTAATGAAAAACTGTTTTTT CASSPSRSGATNEKLFF
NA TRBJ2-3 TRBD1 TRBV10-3 TGTGCCATCAGTAAGACAGGGACCTTTTCAGATACGCAGTATTTT CAISKTGTFSDTQYF
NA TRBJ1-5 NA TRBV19 TGTGCCAGTAGTATGTCCGGACCTTTACGGGAGCAGCCCCAGCATTTT CASSMSGPLREQPQHF
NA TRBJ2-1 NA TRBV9 TGTGCCAGCAGCGTAGATCGGGGTGAGCAGTTCTTC CASSVDRGEQFF
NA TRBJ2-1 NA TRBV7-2 TGTGCCAGCAGCTTAGAGGCTAGCGCGTACAATGAGCAGTTCTTC CASSLEASAYNEQFF
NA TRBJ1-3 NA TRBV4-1 TGCGCCAGCAGAGGGGGGACGGCTTGGCAAGACACCATATATTTT CASRGGTAWQDTIYF
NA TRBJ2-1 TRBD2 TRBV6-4 TGTGCCAGCAGTAGGACTAGCGGGGGGAACAATGAGCAGTTCTTC CASSRTSGGNNEQFF
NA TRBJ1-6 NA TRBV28 TGTGCCAGCAGTTTACAGGCAGGGAGGAATTCACCCCTCCACTTT CASSLQAGRNSPLHF
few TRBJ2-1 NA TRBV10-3 TGTGCCATCACCGGCAGACAAGGCCGCAATGAGCAGTTCTTC CAITGRQGRNEQFF
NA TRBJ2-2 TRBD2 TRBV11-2 TGTGCCAGCAGCTCCTCTAGCGGGGCGCCCGGGGAGCTGTTTTTT CASSSSSGAPGELFF
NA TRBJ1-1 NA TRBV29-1 TGCAGAGTTGTTGGGGGAGAGACTGAAGCTTTCTTT CRVVGGETEAFF
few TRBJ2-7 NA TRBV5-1 TGCGCCAGCAGCTTGCCCGGGGTGGCGGGGCAGGCCTACGAGCAGTACTTC CASSLPGVAGQAYEQYF
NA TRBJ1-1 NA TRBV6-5 TGTGCCAGCAGTTACGGGACCGGGACATCGAACACTGAAGCTTTCTTT CASSYGTGTSNTEAFF
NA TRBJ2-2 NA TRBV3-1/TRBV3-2 TGTGCCAGCAGTCCCTTTAGTCTTGACACCGGGGAGCTGTTTTTT CASSPFSLDTGELFF
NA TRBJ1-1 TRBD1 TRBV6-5 TGTGCCAGCAGTAAGACCGGGACAGGGGTTGCTGAAGCTTTCTTT CASSKTGTGVAEAFF
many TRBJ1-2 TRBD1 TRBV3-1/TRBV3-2 TGTGCCAGCAGCCAAGACACACAGGGGTACTATGGCTACACCTTC CASSQDTQGYYGYTF
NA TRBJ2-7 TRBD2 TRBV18 TGTGCCAGCTCACCGACTAGCGGGGTGAGCTCCTACGAGCAGTACTTC CASSPTSGVSSYEQYF
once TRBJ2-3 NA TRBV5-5 TGTGCCAGCAGCTTGGGGGCCGACGATACGCAGTATTTT CASSLGADDTQYF
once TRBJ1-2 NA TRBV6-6 TGTGCCAGCAGTTACTTACGGGGGGGCCGTGGCTACACCTTC CASSYLRGGRGYTF
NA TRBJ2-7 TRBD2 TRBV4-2 TGTGCCAGCAGCCAAACGACTAGCGGCGAGCAGTACTTC CASSQTTSGEQYF
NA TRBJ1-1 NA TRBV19 TGTGCCAGTAGCCTAGGACAGCGGAACACTGAAGCTTTCTTT CASSLGQRNTEAFF
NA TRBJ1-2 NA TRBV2 TGTGCCAGCAAACCAAAAGCCCTAGACCTTGCCGGCTACACCTTC CASKPKALDLAGYTF
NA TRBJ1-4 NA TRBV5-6 TGTGCCAGCAGCTTCCCCGGGATAGAAAAACTGTTTTTT CASSFPGIEKLFF
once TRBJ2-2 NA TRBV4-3 TGCGCCAGCAGCCAAGAAAGGATCTTAGGTGGGGAGCTGTTTTTT CASSQERILGGELFF
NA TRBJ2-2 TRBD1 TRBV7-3 TGTGCCAGCAGCCTCCAACCGGGACAGGGATCCGGGGAGCTGTTTTTT CASSLQPGQGSGELFF
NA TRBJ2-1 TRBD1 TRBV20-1 TGCAGTCGACAGGGGGCGCGGGGGCAGTTCTTC CSRQGARGQFF
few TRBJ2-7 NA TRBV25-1 TGTGCCAGCAGTGAAGAGGGGAACGCTGACTCCTACGAGCAGTACTTC CASSEEGNADSYEQYF
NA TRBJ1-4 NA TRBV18 TGTGCCAGCTCACCCGCCAACGGAGTTGGCGAAAAACTGTTTTTT CASSPANGVGEKLFF
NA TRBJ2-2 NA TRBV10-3 TGTGCCATCACCCCAGCGGCAACGAACACCGGGGAGCTGTTTTTT CAITPAATNTGELFF
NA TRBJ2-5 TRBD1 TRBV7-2 TGTGCCAGCAGCTCCAACAGGGGGCGTATGGAGACCCAGTACTTC CASSSNRGRMETQYF
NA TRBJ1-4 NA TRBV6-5 TGTGCCAGCAGTTACTCGTCGACCCCTTCTAATGAAAAACTGTTTTTT CASSYSSTPSNEKLFF
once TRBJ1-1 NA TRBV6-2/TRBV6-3 TGTGCCAGCAGTTACTCCCCCCACACTGAAGCTTTCTTT CASSYSPHTEAFF
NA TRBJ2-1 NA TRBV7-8 TGTGCCAGCAGCCCCAGCCGAGCCTACAATGAGCAGTTCTTC CASSPSRAYNEQFF
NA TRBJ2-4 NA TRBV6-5 TGTGCCAGCAGAGCCCTATCGGGAGCCAAAAACATTCAGTACTTC CASRALSGAKNIQYF
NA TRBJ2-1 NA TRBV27 TGTGCCAGCAGGGCTTGGGGATTGAATGAGCAGTTCTTC CASRAWGLNEQFF
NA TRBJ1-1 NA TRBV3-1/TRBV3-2 TGTGCCAGCGGGCGTCAGCTGAACACTGAAGCTTTCTTT CASGRQLNTEAFF
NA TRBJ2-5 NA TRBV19 TGTGCCAGTAGTCCGGGCAACCAAAAGACCCAGTACTTC CASSPGNQKTQYF
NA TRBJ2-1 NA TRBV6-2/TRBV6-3 TGTGCCAGCAGTTCGGCAGACTACAATGAGCAGTTCTTC CASSSADYNEQFF
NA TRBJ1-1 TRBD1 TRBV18 TGTGCCAGCTCACCACCGACAGGGCGCACGAACACTGAAGCTTTCTTT CASSPPTGRTNTEAFF
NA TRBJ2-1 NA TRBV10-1 TGCGCCAGCAGTGAAGCAGGGACGGCGTCGGATGAGCAGTTCTTC CASSEAGTASDEQFF
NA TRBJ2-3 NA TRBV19 TGTGCCAGTAGTTTACTTAGCACAGATACGCAGTATTTT CASSLLSTDTQYF
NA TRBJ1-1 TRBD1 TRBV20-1 TGCAGTGCTAGAAGGACAGGGGAAGCTTTCTTT CSARRTGEAFF
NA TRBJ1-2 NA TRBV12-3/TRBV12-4 TGTGCCAGCAGTTTCGCCAGCAACTATGGCTACACCTTC CASSFASNYGYTF
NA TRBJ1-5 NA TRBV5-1 TGCGCCAGCAGCTTGGCCGACAGTAGCAATCAGCCCCAGCATTTT CASSLADSSNQPQHF
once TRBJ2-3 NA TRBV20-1 TGCAGTGTCCTCGCTTCGAATACGCAGTATTTT CSVLASNTQYF
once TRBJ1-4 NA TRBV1 TGCACCACTTACCTGGACCGTAATGAAAAACTGTTTTTT CTTYLDRNEKLFF
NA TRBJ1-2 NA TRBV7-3 TGTGCCAGCAGCTCCGCCGACGGGGGGGCGGGCGGCTACACCTTC CASSSADGGAGGYTF
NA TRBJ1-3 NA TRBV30 TGTGCCTGGACGCGTAGCAACACCATATATTTT CAWTRSNTIYF
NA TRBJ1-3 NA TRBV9 TGTGCCAGCAGCGGCCGGTTTACGGGAAACACCATATATTTT CASSGRFTGNTIYF
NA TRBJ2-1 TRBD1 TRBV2 TGTGCCAGCAGGGGACAGGGGTATGAGCAGTTCTTC CASRGQGYEQFF
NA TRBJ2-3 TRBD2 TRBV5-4 TGTGCCAGCAGCTTGCCCGGGAGGGGGGATACGCAGTATTTT CASSLPGRGDTQYF
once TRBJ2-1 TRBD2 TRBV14 TGTGCCAGCAGCCAAGGGGGGCTAGCGGGGTTCAATGAGCAGTTCTTC CASSQGGLAGFNEQFF
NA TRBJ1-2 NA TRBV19 TGTGCCAGTAGTATGGCAGGAATGAACTATGGCTACACCTTC CASSMAGMNYGYTF